What follows describes a single TCR beta chain. Its antigen is not yet known. Per-nucleotide qualities are absent, and no much larger clonotype sits a single base away. There are 12 amino acids in the CDR3, from cysteine to phenylalanine inclusive. Only CDR3 DNA is held: 36 bases, read in frame from base 1. Cut back by 4 bases and 4 bases, the V and J ends lie 7 bases apart. The germline V gene specifies SGHRS as CDR1 and YFSETQ as CDR2. The immunoSEQ v3 hsTCRB kit was used to amplify TCR beta CDR3 regions from genomic DNA through bias-controlled multiplex PCR. The TCR libraries were sequenced on an Illumina NextSeq 500 to roughly 2.1 million read pairs for survey level or about 4.5-6 million read pairs for deep level. The authors' analysis ran thus. Clonality was reported by immunoSEQ Analyzer software, which also assigned V, D and J genes and filtered out non-productive sequences. Repertoires of infused TIL and blood were compared using productive Simpson clonality and the Morisita overlap index of productive TRB rearrangements. In its TCRdb copy, this immuneACCESS table keeps in-frame sequences only and misses some clones. Where compared with another copy, unresolved V genes explain less than half of these, and the others have no known cause. V and J calls and clone size are as listed in that table; D and trimming were resolved from the DNA. This sample comprises more than 90,000 clones, about two thirds of them detected only once. Roughly 9.8% of the sample is held by the ten biggest clonotypes.

This sample's time point label indicates: pre-treatment sample, taken before nivolumab and TIL therapy. Excised metastases, mostly pleural nodules or supraclavicular lymph nodes, were used as baseline tumor samples and were taken from the same resection from which TIL were grown. Tumors were harvested before any PD-1/PD-L1 blockade; patients then received nivolumab, and those progressing received lymphodepletion, expanded TIL infusion and IL-2. Adults with stage 4 NSCLC were enrolled in a dual-center phase I trial from 2017 to early 2020. Samples came from a single-arm, open-label phase I trial of tumor-infiltrating lymphocyte therapy with nivolumab in advanced non-small cell lung cancer. Portions of each resected tumor were snap-frozen in liquid nitrogen and were stored at -80 degrees C. Tumor regions of interest were chosen on H&E sections by laser-capture macrodissection, pulverized into 15 mg aliquots, and extracted with Qiagen Allprep kits.

The sample is drawn from a study of TIL therapy for anti-PD-1-resistant metastatic lung cancer (dated by TCRdb to the early 2020s). General notes on the study: Enrolled patients had a median age of approximately 49 years (range roughly 38-75) and a median tumor PD-L1 proportion score of approximately 6.2%. The cohort was predominantly lung adenocarcinoma, with several EGFR-mutant and two ALK-rearranged tumors, and half of patients were current or former smokers. T cell receptor beta sequencing of tumor and peripheral blood was used to follow clonotypes across the tumor, the expanded TIL product and serial blood samples. A median non-synonymous tumor mutation burden of about 1.5 mutations per megabase was determined across the cohort by whole-exome sequencing. Points the paper makes about the study in general: TIL culture showed high clonal turnover, with many enriched product clones undetected in the baseline tumor, suggesting clonal contraction rather than faithful expansion. The study protocol defined all tumor marker inferences as exploratory. Higher clonality and lower diversity were observed in expanded TIL cultures than in baseline intratumoral T cells (median clonality 6% vs 31%, p < 0.0001). Because the cohort was highly selected, with more treatment-naive, never-smoker and oncogene-addicted patients than is typical, generalizability is limited.

This specimen was tumor tissue, taken at baseline. The chain was built from TRBV5-1 and TRBJ2-3, with no confidently assigned D gene. The clonotype originates from a person aged 25 to 80 with non-small cell lung cancer. The CDR3 in this case is CASSLYPDTQYF. The DNA reads TGCGCCAGCAGCCTTTACCCAGATACGCAGTATTTT.